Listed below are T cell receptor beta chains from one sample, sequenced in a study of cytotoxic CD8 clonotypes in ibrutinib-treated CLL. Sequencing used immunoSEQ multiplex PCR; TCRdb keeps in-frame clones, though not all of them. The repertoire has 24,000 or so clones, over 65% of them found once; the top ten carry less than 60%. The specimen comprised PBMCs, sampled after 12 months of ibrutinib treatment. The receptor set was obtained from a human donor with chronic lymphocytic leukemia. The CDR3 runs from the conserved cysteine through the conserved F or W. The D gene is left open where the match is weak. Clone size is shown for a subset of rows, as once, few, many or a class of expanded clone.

CDR3aa: CASSDSIGTGEAFF; CDR3nt: TGTGCCAGCAGTGATTCAATAGGGACAGGCGAAGCTTTCTTT; v_gene: TRBV25-1; d_gene: TRBD1; j_gene: TRBJ1-1; abundance: .
CDR3aa: CASSPRLAGDSTDTQYF; CDR3nt: TGTGCCAGCTCACCACGGCTAGCGGGGGATAGCACAGATACGCAGTATTTT; v_gene: TRBV18; d_gene: TRBD2; j_gene: TRBJ2-3; abundance: .
CDR3aa: CASSQTRDRTNNEQFF; CDR3nt: TGCGCCAGCAGCCAGACCAGGGACAGGACCAACAATGAGCAGTTCTTC; v_gene: TRBV4-3; d_gene: TRBD1; j_gene: TRBJ2-1; abundance: .
CDR3aa: CATSRGTGEYGYTF; CDR3nt: TGTGCCACCAGCAGGGGGACAGGGGAATATGGCTACACCTTC; v_gene: TRBV15; d_gene: TRBD1; j_gene: TRBJ1-2; abundance: .
CDR3aa: CASSTDGYGYTF; CDR3nt: TGTGCCAGCAGCACGGACGGCTATGGCTACACCTTC; v_gene: TRBV11-1; d_gene: .; j_gene: TRBJ1-2; abundance: .
CDR3aa: CASSGRTNYGYTF; CDR3nt: TGTGCCAGCAGCGGGCGGACTAACTATGGCTACACCTTC; v_gene: TRBV6-1; d_gene: .; j_gene: TRBJ1-2; abundance: .
CDR3aa: CASSLETENYGYTF; CDR3nt: TGTGCCAGCAGCTTGGAGACAGAAAACTATGGCTACACCTTC; v_gene: TRBV5-4; d_gene: .; j_gene: TRBJ1-2; abundance: .
CDR3aa: CASSFPGNSPLHF; CDR3nt: TGTGCCAGCAGTTTTCCGGGCAATTCACCCCTCCACTTT; v_gene: TRBV28; d_gene: .; j_gene: TRBJ1-6; abundance: .
CDR3aa: CASRYGTGNQPQHF; CDR3nt: TGTGCCAGCAGATATGGGACAGGGAATCAGCCCCAGCATTTT; v_gene: TRBV7-8; d_gene: TRBD1; j_gene: TRBJ1-5; abundance: .
CDR3aa: CASSRAPENEQFF; CDR3nt: TGCGCCAGCAGTCGAGCCCCGGAGAATGAGCAGTTCTTC; v_gene: TRBV5-1; d_gene: .; j_gene: TRBJ2-1; abundance: .
CDR3aa: CASSEPLGEAKPNYGYTF; CDR3nt: TGTGCCAGCAGTGAACCTCTTGGTGAAGCCAAACCCAACTATGGCTACACCTTC; v_gene: TRBV6-1; d_gene: .; j_gene: TRBJ1-2; abundance: .
CDR3aa: CASSFDRGRAEAFF; CDR3nt: TGTGCCAGCAGCTTCGACAGGGGGCGGGCGGAAGCTTTCTTT; v_gene: TRBV7-2; d_gene: TRBD1; j_gene: TRBJ1-1; abundance: .
CDR3aa: CASSPRVQPQHF; CDR3nt: TGTGCCAGTAGTCCCAGGGTTCAGCCCCAGCATTTT; v_gene: TRBV19; d_gene: .; j_gene: TRBJ1-5; abundance: few
CDR3aa: CASSQDHLAGGQDEQFF; CDR3nt: TGCGCCAGCAGCCAAGACCATCTAGCGGGGGGGCAGGATGAGCAGTTCTTC; v_gene: TRBV4-1; d_gene: TRBD2; j_gene: TRBJ2-1; abundance: .
CDR3aa: CASGHLYTEAFF; CDR3nt: TGTGCCAGCGGACATCTTTACACTGAAGCTTTCTTT; v_gene: TRBV28; d_gene: .; j_gene: TRBJ1-1; abundance: .
CDR3aa: CASSLTGPTGELFF; CDR3nt: TGTGCCAGCAGCTTGACAGGGCCTACCGGGGAGCTGTTTTTT; v_gene: TRBV7-2; d_gene: TRBD1; j_gene: TRBJ2-2; abundance: .
CDR3aa: CASSFGNENEQFF; CDR3nt: TGTGCCAGCAGTTTCGGCAACGAGAATGAGCAGTTCTTC; v_gene: TRBV27; d_gene: .; j_gene: TRBJ2-1; abundance: .
CDR3aa: CAWSPGGINEKLFF; CDR3nt: TGTGCCTGGTCGCCTGGAGGGATTAATGAAAAACTGTTTTTT; v_gene: TRBV30; d_gene: .; j_gene: TRBJ1-4; abundance: .
CDR3aa: CASSFGSYYEQYF; CDR3nt: TGTGCCAGCTCCTTCGGTTCGTACTACGAGCAGTACTTC; v_gene: TRBV7-2; d_gene: .; j_gene: TRBJ2-7; abundance: .
CDR3aa: CASSPDTYSNQPQHF; CDR3nt: TGTGCCAGCAGCCCAGACACTTATAGCAATCAGCCCCAGCATTTT; v_gene: TRBV9; d_gene: .; j_gene: TRBJ1-5; abundance: few
CDR3aa: CASRDRVVDTGELFF; CDR3nt: TGCGCCAGCAGGGACAGGGTCGTCGACACCGGGGAGCTGTTTTTT; v_gene: TRBV10-1; d_gene: TRBD1; j_gene: TRBJ2-2; abundance: .
CDR3aa: CAISVGEGTESGYTF; CDR3nt: TGTGCCATCAGTGTGGGTGAGGGTACAGAGAGTGGCTACACCTTC; v_gene: TRBV10-3; d_gene: .; j_gene: TRBJ1-2; abundance: .
CDR3aa: CASSRDRLSPLHF; CDR3nt: TGTGCCAGCAGCAGGGACAGGCTTTCACCCCTCCACTTT; v_gene: TRBV11-2; d_gene: TRBD1; j_gene: TRBJ1-6; abundance: .
CDR3aa: CASTRGPTYEQYF; CDR3nt: TGTGCCAGCACCAGGGGACCGACCTACGAGCAGTACTTC; v_gene: TRBV7-6; d_gene: .; j_gene: TRBJ2-7; abundance: .
CDR3aa: CAWSGQHNSPLHF; CDR3nt: TGTGCCTGGAGTGGACAGCATAATTCACCCCTCCACTTT; v_gene: TRBV30; d_gene: .; j_gene: TRBJ1-6; abundance: .
CDR3aa: CASIPTGTGELFF; CDR3nt: TGTGCCAGCATCCCGACGGGAACCGGGGAGCTGTTTTTT; v_gene: TRBV6-1; d_gene: .; j_gene: TRBJ2-2; abundance: .
CDR3aa: CASSLQEAKNIQYF; CDR3nt: TGTGCCAGCAGTCTCCAGGAAGCCAAAAACATTCAGTACTTC; v_gene: TRBV5-6; d_gene: .; j_gene: TRBJ2-4; abundance: .
CDR3aa: CASSKIGTSGGDTDTQYF; CDR3nt: TGCGCCAGCAGCAAGATTGGGACTAGCGGGGGAGACACAGATACGCAGTATTTT; v_gene: TRBV5-1; d_gene: TRBD2; j_gene: TRBJ2-3; abundance: .